This T cell receptor (beta chain) emerged from a study of identical twins. Overall study findings and caveats: There were fewer insertions in abundant cord blood beta clonotypes, but memory repertoires showed no such pattern.

CDR3 size: 20 residues. Germline assignment: CDR1 DFQATT and CDR2 SNEGSKA (reference sequence). Trimming at V came to 2 bases and at J to 5 bases, leaving 21 bases not matched to a gene. About this clonotype: Its antigen remains unidentified.

TCRdb used MiXCR to reprocess the 5' RACE reads, holding one entry per CDR3 protein. The sample has about 530,000 distinct CDR3 sequences; over 12% are singletons. The sample was also reused in another study, on yellow fever vaccine responses in identical twins.

This clonotype originated in a woman younger than 30 in good health. What was sequenced was CD4+ T cells sorted from blood. The chain combines TRBV20-1 with TRBJ2-1; TRBD2 matches 10 bases. The CDR3 loop is CSARILLTIWGTSANNEQFF. DNA of the CDR3: TGCAGTGCTAGAATCCTATTGACTATTTGGGGGACTAGCGCAAACAATGAGCAGTTCTTC.